This T cell receptor (beta chain) emerged from a study of T cells in Graves' hyperthyroidism and ophthalmopathy. Across the study: Peripheral blood was secured at the point of initial diagnosis, before any treatment.

CDR3 length: 14 residues. CDR1 SEHNR and CDR2 FQNEAQ come from the germline V gene (reference sequence). Researchers amplified the TCR beta CDR3 regions from RNA transcripts. HTBI primers were the set used in a first-round RT-PCR of the TCR CDR3. Each CDR3 protein gets one entry after TCRdb re-called the multiplex PCR reads with MiXCR. This sample has approximately 24,000 distinct CDR3 sequences, with 45% to 55% found just once. About this clonotype: The germline gene is not matched at one end of the junction; a read error may be the cause.

Sequenced material: blood. This sequence originates from a woman aged 40 to 50 with Graves' hyperthyroidism that later progressed to Graves' ophthalmopathy. This chain connects TRBV7-9 to TRBJ2-7; 9 bases are shared with TRBD1. The CDR3, as DNA: TGTGCCAGCAGCGGGGACAGGGAGAACTACGGGCAGTACTTC. Protein product: CASSGDRENYGQYF.